In its sample, the clone carrying this T cell receptor beta chain was seen a few times. Its antigen is still unknown. It was with 60 Vbeta and 13 Jbeta primers that the PCR ran. The data were produced by immunoSEQ multiplex PCR, yet TCRdb's version contains in-frame clones alone and is incomplete. Of about 190,000 clones listed, 60% to 85% are singletons. The sample originates from a study of cytomegalovirus exposure and HLA in healthy donors. From germline, CDR1 is SSHAT and CDR2 FNYEAQ (reference sequence). The CDR3 is 16 amino acids. Unmatched junction bases numbered 13, after V lost 5 bases and J lost 5 bases. The study's findings and limits: A later analysis revealed that TCR association rates differed between HLA loci, peaking at DRB1 and bottoming out at HLA-C. For most TCR beta V segments, an earlier analysis put the productive rate at about 87% or about 30% of the time.

The donors gave bone marrow, and they were healthy. The chain recombines TRBV7-7 with TRBJ2-3, with TRBD2 identical over 7 bases. The origin of this receptor is a woman under 30 in good health and CMV-seronegative. The sample taken for sequencing was PBMCs. The CDR3 coding sequence is TGTGCCAGCAGCCCCCGGACCTCGGGGGGATTAGATACGCAGTATTTT. Translated: CASSPRTSGGLDTQYF.